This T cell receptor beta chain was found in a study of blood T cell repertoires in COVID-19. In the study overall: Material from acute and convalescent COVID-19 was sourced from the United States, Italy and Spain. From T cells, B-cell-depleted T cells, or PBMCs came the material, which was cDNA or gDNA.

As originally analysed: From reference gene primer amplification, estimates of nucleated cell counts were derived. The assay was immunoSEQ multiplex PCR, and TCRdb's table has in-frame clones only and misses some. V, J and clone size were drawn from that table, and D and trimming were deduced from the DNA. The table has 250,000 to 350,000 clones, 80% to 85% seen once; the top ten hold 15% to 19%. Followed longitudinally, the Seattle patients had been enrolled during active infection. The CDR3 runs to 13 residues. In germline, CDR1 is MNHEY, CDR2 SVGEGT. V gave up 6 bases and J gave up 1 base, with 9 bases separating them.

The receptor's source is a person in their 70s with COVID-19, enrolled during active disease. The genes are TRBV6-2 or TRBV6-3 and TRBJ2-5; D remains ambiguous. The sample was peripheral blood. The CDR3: CASSADFQETQYF. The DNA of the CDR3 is TGTGCCAGCAGCGCCGACTTCCAAGAGACCCAGTACTTC.